This T cell receptor (beta chain) was retrieved from a study of CXCR3-negative and CXCR3-positive naive CD8 T cells. A remark on this clonotype: Its antigen is unknown.

General study results and limits: Partial loss of CXCR3 expression followed cryopreservation; most assays used fresh PBMCs. For CXCR3-positive naive cells, TRB CDR3s were more hydrophobic than those of CXCR3-negative naive cells.

Naive CD8+ T cells had a CD45RO-CCR7+CD27+CD95- phenotype. The germline CDR1 and CDR2 sequences are SGHRS and YFSETQ. This CDR3 contains 16 residues. The authors prepared UMI-labeled TRB cDNA libraries by 5' RACE. TCRdb re-called the 5' RACE reads and catalogs CDR3 proteins one per entry, DNA excluded. The sample includes 140,000 to 150,000 distinct CDR3 sequences. This receptor was identified in a human donor in good health. Some clones in this sample may be carry-over from other donors' samples. The material sequenced was naive CXCR3+ CD8+ T cells from blood. The sample's subset: CD45RO-CCR7+CD27+CD95- naive CD8+ T cells expressing CXCR3 (TNR3+). This chain uses TRBV5-1 with TRBJ2-2; TCRdb's D call of TRBD2 is untestable without DNA. The chain's CDR3 is CASSGLEGLAPGELFF.